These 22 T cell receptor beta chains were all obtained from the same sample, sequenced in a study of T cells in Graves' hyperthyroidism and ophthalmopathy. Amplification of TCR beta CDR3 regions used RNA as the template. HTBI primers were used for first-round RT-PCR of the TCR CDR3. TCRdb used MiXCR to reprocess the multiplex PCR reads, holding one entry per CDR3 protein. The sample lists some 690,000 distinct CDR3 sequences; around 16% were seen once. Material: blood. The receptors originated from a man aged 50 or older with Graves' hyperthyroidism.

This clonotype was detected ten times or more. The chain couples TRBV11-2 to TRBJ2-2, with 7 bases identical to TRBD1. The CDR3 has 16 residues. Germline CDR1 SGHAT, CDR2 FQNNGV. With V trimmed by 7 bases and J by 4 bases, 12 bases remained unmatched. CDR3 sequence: CASIHLTGVGTGELFF. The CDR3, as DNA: TGTGCCAGCATCCACCTAACAGGGGTCGGCACCGGGGAGCTGTTTTTT.

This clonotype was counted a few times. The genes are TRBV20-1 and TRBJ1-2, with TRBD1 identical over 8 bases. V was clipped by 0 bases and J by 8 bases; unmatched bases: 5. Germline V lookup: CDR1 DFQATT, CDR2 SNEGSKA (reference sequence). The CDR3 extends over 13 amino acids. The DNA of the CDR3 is TGCAGTGCTAGAGACCCAGGGGGCTTCGGCTACACCTTC. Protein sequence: CSARDPGGFGYTF.

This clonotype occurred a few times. CDR3 DNA sequence: TGTGCCAGCAGTAGGGACAGCTCGAAACGGCTGTTTTTT. Translation: CASSRDSSKRLFF. The gene calls are TRBV6-1 and TRBJ2-2, with 7 bases aligning to TRBD1. Germline V CDR1 and CDR2: MNHNS, SASEGT. This CDR3 comprises 13 residues. V dropped 5 bases and J dropped 13; count of bases not matched to a gene: 10.

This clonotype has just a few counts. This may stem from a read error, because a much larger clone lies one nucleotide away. The CDR3 reads CASSFGSPGQGFGPPLHF. In nucleotides, the CDR3 is TGTGCCAGCAGTTTTGGTTCACCGGGACAGGGGTTTGGCCCACCCCTCCACTTT. This sequence joins TRBV12-3 or TRBV12-4 and TRBJ1-6; 10 positions agree with TRBD1. V was pared by 3 bases and J by 11 bases, with 16 bases of the junction left unmatched. There are 18 residues in the CDR3.

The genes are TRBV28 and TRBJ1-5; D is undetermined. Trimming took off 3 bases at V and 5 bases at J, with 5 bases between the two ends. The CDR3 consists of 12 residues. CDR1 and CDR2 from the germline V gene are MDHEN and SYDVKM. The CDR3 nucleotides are TGTGCCAGCAGTTTCGGCCATCAGCCCCAGCATTTT. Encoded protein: CASSFGHQPQHF.

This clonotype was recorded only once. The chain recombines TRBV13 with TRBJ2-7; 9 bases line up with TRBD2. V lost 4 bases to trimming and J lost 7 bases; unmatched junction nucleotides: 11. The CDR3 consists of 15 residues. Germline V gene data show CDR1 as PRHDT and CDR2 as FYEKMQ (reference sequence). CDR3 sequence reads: CASSSLGSGSEEQYF. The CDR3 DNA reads TGTGCCAGCAGCTCCCTGGGTAGCGGGAGTGAGGAGCAGTACTTC.

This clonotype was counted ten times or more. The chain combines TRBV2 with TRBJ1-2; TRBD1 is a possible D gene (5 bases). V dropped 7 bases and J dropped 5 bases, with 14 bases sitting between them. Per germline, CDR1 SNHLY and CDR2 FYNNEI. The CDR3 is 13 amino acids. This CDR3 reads CASKSGEVYGYTF. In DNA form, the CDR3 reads TGTGCCAGCAAATCGGGGGAAGTTTATGGCTACACCTTC.

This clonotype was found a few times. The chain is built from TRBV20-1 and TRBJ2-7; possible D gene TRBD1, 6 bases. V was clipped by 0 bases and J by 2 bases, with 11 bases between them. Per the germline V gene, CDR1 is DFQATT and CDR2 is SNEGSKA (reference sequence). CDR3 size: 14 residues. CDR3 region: CSARDRGGPYEQYF. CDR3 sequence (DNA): TGCAGTGCTAGAGATCGAGGGGGTCCCTACGAGCAGTACTTC.

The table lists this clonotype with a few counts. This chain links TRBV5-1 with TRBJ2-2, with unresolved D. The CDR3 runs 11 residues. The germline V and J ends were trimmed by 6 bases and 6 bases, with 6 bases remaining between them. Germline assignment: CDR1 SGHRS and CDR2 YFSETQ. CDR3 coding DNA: TGCGCCAGCAATTACGCCGGGGAGCTGTTTTTT. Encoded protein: CASNYAGELFF.

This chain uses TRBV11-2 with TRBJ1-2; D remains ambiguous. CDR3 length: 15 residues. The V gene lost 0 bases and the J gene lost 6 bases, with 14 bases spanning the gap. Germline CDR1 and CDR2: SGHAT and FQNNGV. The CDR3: CASSLEGVSGNGYTF. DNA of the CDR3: TGTGCCAGCAGCTTAGAAGGAGTGTCAGGAAATGGCTACACCTTC.

The CDR3 spells CAISDTTGTGGIYGYTF. The DNA of the CDR3 is TGTGCCATCAGTGATACTACCGGGACAGGGGGTATCTATGGCTACACCTTC. The J gene is TRBJ1-2, the V gene TRBV10-3; TRBD1 agrees at 11 bases. After removal of 3 bases from V and 4 bases from J, the junction contained 10 bases not matched to a gene. The CDR3 length is 17 residues. Germline V CDR1 and CDR2: ENHRY, SYGVKD.

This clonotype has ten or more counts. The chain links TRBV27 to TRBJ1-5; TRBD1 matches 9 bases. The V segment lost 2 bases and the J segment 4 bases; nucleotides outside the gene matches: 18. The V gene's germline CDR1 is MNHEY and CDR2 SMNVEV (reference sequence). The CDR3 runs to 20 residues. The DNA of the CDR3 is TGTGCCAGCAGTTTAAGATCTATTCCCGGACAGGGGACTCTGAATCAGCCCCAGCATTTT. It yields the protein CASSLRSIPGQGTLNQPQHF.

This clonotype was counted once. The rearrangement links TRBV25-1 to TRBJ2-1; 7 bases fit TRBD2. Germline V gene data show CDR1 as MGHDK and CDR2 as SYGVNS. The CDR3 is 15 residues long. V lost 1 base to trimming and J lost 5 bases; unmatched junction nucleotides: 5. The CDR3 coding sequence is TGTGCCAGCAGTGAATTAGCGGGTCTCGACAATGAGCAGTTCTTC. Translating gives CASSELAGLDNEQFF.

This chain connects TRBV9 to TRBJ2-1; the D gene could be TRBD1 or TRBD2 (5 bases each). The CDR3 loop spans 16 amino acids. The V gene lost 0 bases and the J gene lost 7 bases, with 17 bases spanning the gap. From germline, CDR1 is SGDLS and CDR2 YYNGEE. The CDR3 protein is CASSVVPGTVNNEQFF. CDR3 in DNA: TGTGCCAGCAGCGTAGTCCCCGGGACGGTAAATAATGAGCAGTTCTTC. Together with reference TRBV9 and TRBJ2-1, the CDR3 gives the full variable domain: DSGVTQTPKHLITATGQRVTLRCSPRSGDLSVYWYQQSLDQGLQFLIQYYNGEERAKGNILERFSAQQFPDLHSELNLSSLELGDSALYFCASSVVPGTVNNEQFFGPGTRLTVL.

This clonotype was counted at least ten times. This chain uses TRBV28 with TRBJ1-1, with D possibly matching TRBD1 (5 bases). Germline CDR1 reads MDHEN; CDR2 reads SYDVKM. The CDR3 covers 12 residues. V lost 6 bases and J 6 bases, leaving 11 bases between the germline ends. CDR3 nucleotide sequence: TGTGCCAGCAGCCGAGACAGTGCTGAAGCTTTCTTT. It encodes CASSRDSAEAFF.

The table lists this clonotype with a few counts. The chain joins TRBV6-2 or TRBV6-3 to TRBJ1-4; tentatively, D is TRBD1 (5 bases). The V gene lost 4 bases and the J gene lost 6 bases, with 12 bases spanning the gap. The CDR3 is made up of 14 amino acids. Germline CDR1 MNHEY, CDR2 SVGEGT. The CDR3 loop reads CASSFGGADEKLFF. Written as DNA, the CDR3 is TGTGCCAGCAGTTTTGGAGGGGCGGATGAAAAACTGTTTTTT.

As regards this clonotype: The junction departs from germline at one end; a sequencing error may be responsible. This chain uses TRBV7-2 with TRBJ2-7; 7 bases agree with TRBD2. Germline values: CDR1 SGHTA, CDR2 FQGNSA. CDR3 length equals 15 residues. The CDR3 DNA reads TGTGCCGGCAGCGGGGAGGTGGCCCGCTCCTACGAGCAGTACTTC. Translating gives CAGSGEVARSYEQYF.

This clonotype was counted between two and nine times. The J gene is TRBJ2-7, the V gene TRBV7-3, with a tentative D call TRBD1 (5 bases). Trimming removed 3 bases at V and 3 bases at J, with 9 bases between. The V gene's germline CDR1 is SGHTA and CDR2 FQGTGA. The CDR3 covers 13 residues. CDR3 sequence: CASSFGAGYEQYF. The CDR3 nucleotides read TGTGCCAGCAGCTTTGGGGCCGGCTACGAGCAGTACTTC.

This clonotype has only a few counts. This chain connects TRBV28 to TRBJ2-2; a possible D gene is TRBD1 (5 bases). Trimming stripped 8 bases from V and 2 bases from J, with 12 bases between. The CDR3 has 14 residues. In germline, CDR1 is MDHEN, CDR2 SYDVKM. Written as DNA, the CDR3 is TGTGCCAGCGGGTCAGGGTATAACACCGGGGAGCTGTTTTTT. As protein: CASGSGYNTGELFF.

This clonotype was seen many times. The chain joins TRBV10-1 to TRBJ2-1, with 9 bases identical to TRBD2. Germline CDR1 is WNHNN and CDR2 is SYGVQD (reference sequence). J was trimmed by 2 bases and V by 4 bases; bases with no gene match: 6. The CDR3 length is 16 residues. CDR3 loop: CASSVISGSPYNEQFF. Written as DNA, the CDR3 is TGCGCCAGCAGTGTTATTAGCGGGAGTCCCTACAATGAGCAGTTCTTC.

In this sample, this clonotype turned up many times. The CDR3, as DNA: TGTGCCATCGGGGGGGACAGAGGAAACACCATATATTTT. Residues: CAIGGDRGNTIYF. This sequence joins TRBV10-3 and TRBJ1-3; 7 nucleotides match TRBD1. In germline, CDR1 is ENHRY, CDR2 SYGVKD. V dropped 8 bases and J dropped 4; count of bases not matched to a gene: 5. There are 13 residues in the CDR3.

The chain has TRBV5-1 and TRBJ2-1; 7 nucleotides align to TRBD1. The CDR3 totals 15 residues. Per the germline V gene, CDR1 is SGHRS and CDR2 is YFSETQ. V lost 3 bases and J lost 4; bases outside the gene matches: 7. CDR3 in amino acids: CASSSTGTVYNEQFF. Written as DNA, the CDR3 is TGCGCCAGCAGCTCCACCGGGACAGTATACAATGAGCAGTTCTTC.